The source of this T cell receptor beta chain is a study of T cells in localized non-small cell lung cancer. The V gene end was trimmed by 7 bases and the J gene end by 7 bases; junction bases not matched to a gene: 3. Looked up from germline, CDR1 is MDHEN and CDR2 is SYDVKM. This CDR3 has 12 residues. Repertoires were generated with immunoSEQ multiplex PCR, while TCRdb's copy carries only in-frame clones and drops some. The sample has 25,000 to 30,000 clones; around 89% are singletons. The chain couples TRBV28 to TRBJ2-1; 8 positions match TRBD2. The source material was peripheral blood, sampled before any cancer treatment. The receptor comes from a female donor aged 60 or older with stage III squamous cell lung carcinoma. For the CDR3, the DNA is TGTGCCAGCACTAGCGGGCGGAATGAGCAGTTCTTC. This encodes CASTSGRNEQFF.